The 23 T cell receptor beta chains below come from one sample, sequenced in a study of Graves' ophthalmopathy and Graves' hyperthyroidism. The TCR beta CDR3 regions underwent amplification from RNA transcripts. An initial RT-PCR round employing HTBI primers preceded a second-round multiplex PCR. TCRdb redid the calling of the multiplex PCR reads with MiXCR, one entry per CDR3 protein. The sample contains fewer than 650,000 distinct CDR3 sequences, 20% to 25% of which appear only once. The sample comprised peripheral blood. These receptors were taken from a woman between 18 and 29 years old with stable Graves' hyperthyroidism. Some clones in this sample may be carry-over from other donors' samples.

This clonotype appeared many times. V and J are TRBV20-1 and TRBJ2-2, with D possibly matching TRBD2 (5 bases). Trimming removed 3 bases from V and 6 bases from J, with 8 bases in between. Germline V lookup: CDR1 DFQATT, CDR2 SNEGSKA (reference sequence). The CDR3 covers 12 residues. CDR3 protein: CSASQRPGELFF. Here the CDR3 DNA reads TGCAGTGCTAGCCAGCGGCCCGGGGAGCTGTTTTTT.

Points on this clonotype: An end of the junction differs from the germline gene, which may be a read error. The chain recombines TRBV6-1 with TRBJ1-1; D call uncertain. This CDR3 comprises 13 residues. The germline gives CDR1 MNHNS, CDR2 SASEGT. The CDR3 nucleotides read TGTGCCAGCAGTATAACACAGAACGCTGAAGCTTTCTTT. It specifies CASSITQNAEAFF.

This rearrangement joins TRBV6-2 or TRBV6-3 to TRBJ1-2; no clear D gene. Germline CDR1 reads MNHEY; CDR2 reads SVGEGT. The V and J ends lost 2 bases and 8 bases respectively, with 21 bases between them. The CDR3 has 16 amino acids. The CDR3 region is CASSYPGRSAMGGYTF. In DNA, the CDR3 is TGTGCCAGCAGTTACCCCGGACGCTCGGCGATGGGGGGCTACACCTTC.

This chain uses TRBV30 with TRBJ1-5; D is uncertain. CDR3 length equals 11 residues. Trimming took 5 bases from V and 5 from J, leaving 7 bases between them. In germline, CDR1 is GTSNPN, CDR2 SVGIG (reference sequence). The CDR3 DNA reads as TGTGCCTGGGGCTCTGATCAGCCCCAGCATTTT. It yields the protein CAWGSDQPQHF.

This clonotype has a count of ten or more. V is TRBV12-3 or TRBV12-4 and J is TRBJ1-1; D is undetermined. Between the trimmed V and J ends, which lost 6 bases and 1 base, there was a span of 12 bases. This CDR3 spans 14 amino acids. DNA of the CDR3: TGTGCCAGCAGGACATCCTCCGGGAACACTGAAGCTTTCTTT. It is translated as CASRTSSGNTEAFF.

This clonotype was observed many times. This chain uses TRBV28 with TRBJ2-7; 12 bases are shared with TRBD1. Germline loops: CDR1 MDHEN, CDR2 SYDVKM. The CDR3 is made up of 15 amino acids. V trimming: 6 bases; J trimming: 3 bases; junction bases outside the gene matches: 6. The DNA of the CDR3 is TGTGCCAGCAGGGAGGGACAGGGGGCAGGCTACGAGCAGTACTTC. Translating it yields CASREGQGAGYEQYF.

This chain links TRBV2 with TRBJ1-3; D unresolved. The germline gives CDR1 SNHLY, CDR2 FYNNEI. Trimming took off 2 bases at V and 0 bases at J, with 5 bases between the two ends. This CDR3 region has 14 residues. The CDR3 DNA follows: TGTGCCAGCAGTGAACCCAACTCTGGAAACACCATATATTTT. It yields the protein CASSEPNSGNTIYF.

At least ten counts were recorded for this clonotype. The chain recombines TRBV5-1 with TRBJ1-1; 10 nucleotides match TRBD1. This CDR3 region has 15 residues. V was clipped by 0 bases and J by 5 bases; unmatched bases: 4. Germline loops: CDR1 SGHRS, CDR2 YFSETQ. The CDR3 nucleotides are TGCGCCAGCAGCTTGGGGGACAGGGGTAGGACTGAAGCTTTCTTT. It specifies CASSLGDRGRTEAFF.

This clonotype came up a few times. The chain combines TRBV6-5 with TRBJ2-7; D tentatively reads TRBD1 or TRBD2 (5 bases each). CDR1 and CDR2 from the germline V gene are MNHEY and SVGAGI. The CDR3 spans 15 residues. With 2 bases removed from V and 5 bases from J, the gap between germline ends came to 16 bases. CDR3 sequence: CASSYADGGSHEQYF. The CDR3 DNA sequence: TGTGCCAGCAGTTACGCAGATGGGGGTAGCCACGAGCAGTACTTC.

The genes are TRBV6-2 or TRBV6-3 and TRBJ1-5; D remains unclear. The CDR3 runs to 12 residues. With 7 bases removed from V and 5 bases from J, the gap between germline ends came to 9 bases. Germline CDR1 and CDR2: MNHEY and SVGEGT. The CDR3 loop is CASKEGYQPQHF. The CDR3 DNA reads TGTGCCAGCAAAGAGGGATATCAGCCCCAGCATTTT.

There are a few counts of this clonotype. CDR3 sequence: CATAMGSNTEAFF. Written as DNA, the CDR3 is TGTGCAACAGCGATGGGGAGTAACACTGAAGCTTTCTTT. The rearrangement uses TRBV30 and TRBJ1-1; D is uncertain. The CDR3 is 13 residues long. Germline CDR1 GTSNPN, CDR2 SVGIG (reference sequence).

Regarding this clonotype: Since a much larger clone is just one base distant, this may be a read error. The V gene is TRBV12-3 or TRBV12-4, the J gene TRBJ2-7; possible D gene TRBD1, 5 bases. The CDR3 length is 14 residues. The CDR3 here is CTSSNQGPSYEQYF. Written as DNA, the CDR3 is TGTACCAGCAGCAACCAGGGTCCCTCCTACGAGCAGTACTTC.

This clonotype was found many times. It may be a read error: a sequence one base away is much more abundant. This chain connects TRBV12-3 or TRBV12-4 to TRBJ1-2, with 7 bases identical to TRBD1. The CDR3 is 13 residues long. The junction had 3 bases not matched to a gene; V was cut back by 6 bases and J by 2 bases. The CDR3 DNA reads TGTGCCAGCAGGTTGACAGGGAACTATGGCTACACCTTC. Protein: CASRLTGNYGYTF.

This clonotype was seen at least ten times. The chain couples TRBV12-3 or TRBV12-4 to TRBJ1-2; D may be TRBD1 (5 bases). Trimming cost V 3 bases and J 3 bases, with 8 bases left between them. The CDR3 extends over 13 amino acids. CDR3 coding DNA: TGTGCCAGCAGTTTCCAGGGTGACTATGGCTACACCTTC. Translated, it gives CASSFQGDYGYTF.

In this sample, this clonotype turned up many times. The chain employs TRBV10-3 and TRBJ2-5; 7 bases fit TRBD2. V shed 0 bases, J shed 7 bases, and the junction held 5 bases outside the gene matches. The V gene's germline CDR1 is ENHRY and CDR2 SYGVKD. This CDR3 has 14 amino acids. CDR3 protein: CAISESNGRGTQYF. DNA of the CDR3: TGTGCCATCAGTGAGTCCAATGGGAGGGGGACCCAGTACTTC.

This clonotype was observed at least ten times. The chain carries TRBV20-1 and TRBJ1-2; no reliable D call. The CDR3 extends over 13 amino acids. Germline V CDR1 and CDR2: DFQATT, SNEGSKA (reference sequence). Trimming took off 4 bases at V and 1 base at J, with 10 bases between the two ends. CDR3 sequence reads: CSATLPLNYGYTF. CDR3 DNA: TGCAGTGCTACTCTTCCCCTTAACTATGGCTACACCTTC.

The chain combines TRBV28 with TRBJ1-1, with 8 bases fitting TRBD1. This CDR3 contains 15 residues. CDR1 is MDHEN, CDR2 SYDVKM, per germline. The V segment lost 5 bases and the J segment 0 bases; nucleotides outside the gene matches: 5. CDR3 sequence: CASSATGALNTEAFF. The DNA of the CDR3 is TGTGCCAGCAGTGCGACAGGGGCCCTGAACACTGAAGCTTTCTTT.

This clonotype was seen repeatedly, ten times or more. V is TRBV6-2 or TRBV6-3 and J is TRBJ2-5, with 10 bases matching TRBD1. The V gene end was trimmed by 2 bases and the J gene end by 5 bases; junction bases not matched to a gene: 8. CDR3 length: 16 residues. CDR1 is MNHEY, CDR2 SVGEGT, per germline. The CDR3 protein is CASSYGDRGTPETQYF. CDR3 coding DNA: TGTGCCAGCAGTTACGGGGACAGGGGTACACCGGAGACCCAGTACTTC.

This clonotype has ten or more counts. The chain links TRBV9 to TRBJ1-2; D is possibly TRBD1 (6 bases). From germline, CDR1 is SGDLS and CDR2 YYNGEE. V was cut by 4 bases and J by 2 bases, with 18 bases left in between. The CDR3 sequence is 16 residues long. For the CDR3, the DNA is TGTGCCAGCAGCCTTGAGGCAGGGGCTAGAAACTATGGCTACACCTTC. Translating it yields CASSLEAGARNYGYTF.

The sample holds many counts of this clonotype. This sequence joins TRBV28 and TRBJ1-1; no definite D call. The germline V gene has CDR1 MDHEN and CDR2 SYDVKM. The CDR3 consists of 14 residues. V lost 5 bases and J 4 bases, leaving 14 bases between the germline ends. The CDR3 coding sequence is TGTGCCAGCAGTGCATCCCGCGGGAGCACTGAAGCTTTCTTT. Translating gives CASSASRGSTEAFF.

The CDR3 loop reads CASSQAGPGEQYF. Here the CDR3 DNA reads TGTGCCAGCAGCCAAGCCGGCCCTGGCGAGCAGTACTTC. The chain has TRBV3-1 and TRBJ2-7; D gene unclear. CDR1 LGHDT and CDR2 YNNKEL come from the germline V gene (reference sequence). The CDR3 covers 13 residues. V shed 1 base and J shed 6 bases, with 10 bases lying between them.

Regarding this clonotype: A read error may account for a junction end that differs from germline. The CDR3 loop is CASSPIAGGGGAPRHEKFF. In nucleotides, the CDR3 is TGTGCCAGCAGCCCCATAGCAGGGGGCGGGGGGGCCCCCCGCCATGAGAAGTTCTTC. The chain has TRBV11-2 and TRBJ2-1, with D perhaps matching TRBD2 (9 bases). Germline assignment: CDR1 SGHAT and CDR2 FQNNGV. The CDR3 is 19 residues long.

This clonotype was counted at least ten times. The chain employs TRBV12-3 or TRBV12-4 and TRBJ2-7, with 9 bases lining up with TRBD1. J gave up 4 bases and V 5 bases, and 6 bases lay outside the gene matches. The CDR3 sequence is 14 residues long. The CDR3: CASSGGQGRYEQYF. CDR3 sequence (DNA): TGTGCCAGCAGTGGGGGACAGGGCCGATACGAGCAGTACTTC.